A selection of T cell receptor beta chains follows, all from one sample in a study of blood T cell repertoires in COVID-19. TCRdb keeps only in-frame clones here, not all; method: immunoSEQ multiplex PCR. The table has 250,000 to 300,000 clones, 88% seen once; the top ten hold 9.5% to 13%. Specimen: peripheral blood. The receptors stem from a woman between 65 and 79 years old with COVID-19, enrolled during active disease. CDR3s include the opening cysteine and the closing phenylalanine or tryptophan. Fields, in order: D gene, clone size, J gene, V gene, CDR3 protein, CDR3 DNA. The D gene is left open where the match is weak. Clone size is given for some rows only: seen once, a few or many times, or a class if the clone is expanded.

>TRBD2|-|TRBJ2-1|TRBV6-1
CASSDTAGGPQYNEQFF
TGTGCCAGCAGTGACACAGCGGGAGGACCCCAATACAATGAGCAGTTCTTC
>-|-|TRBJ2-7|TRBV30
CAWSDLRVTEQYF
TGTGCCTGGAGTGACCTCCGGGTAACCGAGCAGTACTTC
>-|once|TRBJ1-2|TRBV19
CASTQLNYGYTF
TGTGCCAGTACACAGCTTAACTATGGCTACACCTTC
>TRBD1|-|TRBJ1-5|TRBV19
CASTYDRVGNQPQHF
TGTGCCAGTACTTATGACAGGGTTGGCAATCAGCCCCAGCATTTT
>TRBD2|-|TRBJ2-4|TRBV11-3
CASSLEMGGLGKNIQYF
TGTGCCAGCAGCTTAGAGATGGGGGGGTTAGGCAAAAACATTCAGTACTTC
>TRBD1|-|TRBJ1-3|TRBV19
CATHGQGSGNTIYF
TGTGCCACCCACGGACAGGGCTCTGGAAACACCATATATTTT
>-|once|TRBJ2-1|TRBV19
CASSMVWGLALNEQFF
TGTGCCAGTAGTATGGTATGGGGACTCGCCCTTAATGAGCAGTTCTTC
>TRBD2|-|TRBJ2-1|TRBV7-3
CASSLISRNSGRFYNEQFF
TGTGCCAGCAGCTTAATCTCCCGCAATAGCGGGAGGTTCTACAATGAGCAGTTCTTC
>TRBD1|-|TRBJ1-5|TRBV19
CASSVTNRGAGQPQHF
TGTGCCAGTAGTGTAACAAACAGGGGCGCAGGTCAGCCCCAGCATTTT
>-|-|TRBJ2-1|TRBV9
CASSEQGLPYNEQFF
TGTGCCAGCAGCGAGCAGGGACTCCCCTACAATGAGCAGTTCTTC
>-|once|TRBJ2-3|TRBV5-1
CASSSSSLGTDTQYF
TGCGCCAGCAGCTCGAGTAGCCTGGGTACAGATACGCAGTATTTT
>TRBD1|-|TRBJ1-3|TRBV5-6
CASSLGQGFGNTIYF
TGTGCCAGCAGCTTGGGACAGGGCTTTGGAAACACCATATATTTT
>-|-|TRBJ1-2|TRBV15
CATSRDLGTTTENYGYTF
TGTGCCACCAGCAGAGACCTAGGAACAACGACGGAGAACTATGGCTACACCTTC
>TRBD2|-|TRBJ2-1|TRBV28
CASSLGAGGPVEQFF
TGTGCCAGCAGTTTGGGAGCGGGAGGGCCGGTTGAGCAGTTCTTC
>-|-|TRBJ2-3|TRBV5-1
CASSYQGVGDTQYF
TGCGCCAGCAGCTACCAGGGCGTTGGAGATACGCAGTATTTT
>-|few|TRBJ1-3|TRBV5-6
CASSLTGTENTIYF
TGTGCCAGCAGCTTAACAGGCACTGAAAACACCATATATTTT
>TRBD1|-|TRBJ1-3|TRBV4-2
CASSQDSGQVENTIYF
TGTGCCAGCAGCCAAGATTCGGGACAGGTCGAAAACACCATATATTTT
>-|-|TRBJ1-5|TRBV6-6
CASIEGGNQPQHF
TGTGCCAGCATCGAGGGAGGCAATCAGCCCCAGCATTTT
>-|once|TRBJ2-6|TRBV19
CASSMRGSGANVLTF
TGTGCCAGTAGTATGCGGGGATCTGGGGCCAACGTCCTGACTTTC
>TRBD1|-|TRBJ2-7|TRBV20-1
CSASVRDRVPYEQYF
TGCAGTGCTAGTGTCCGGGACAGGGTACCCTACGAGCAGTACTTC
>-|-|TRBJ2-1|TRBV2
CASSERRGNLYNEQFF
TGTGCCAGCAGTGAAAGAAGGGGAAATCTTTACAATGAGCAGTTCTTC
>-|-|TRBJ1-2|TRBV19
CASSNLQGLYGYTF
TGTGCCAGTAGTAACCTACAGGGCCTCTATGGCTACACCTTC
>TRBD2|-|TRBJ2-2|TRBV9
CASSVGGLAGYTGELFF
TGTGCCAGCAGCGTAGGAGGATTAGCGGGATACACCGGGGAGCTGTTTTTT
>-|-|TRBJ2-3|TRBV5-1
CASSDGRGIDTQYF
TGCGCCAGCAGCGACGGGAGAGGGATAGATACGCAGTATTTT
>-|-|TRBJ1-2|TRBV6-5
CASTITGIEGYTF
TGTGCCAGCACTATAACAGGGATTGAGGGCTACACCTTC
>-|once|TRBJ1-5|TRBV6-5
CASSRDSNQPQHF
TGTGCCAGCAGCCGAGATAGCAATCAGCCCCAGCATTTT
>-|-|TRBJ1-1|TRBV5-1
CASSLVGTEAFF
TGCGCCAGCAGCTTGGTCGGCACTGAAGCTTTCTTT
>-|-|TRBJ1-1|TRBV19
CASARDKRNTEAFF
TGTGCCAGTGCCCGGGACAAAAGAAACACTGAAGCTTTCTTT
>TRBD1|-|TRBJ1-2|TRBV6-2/TRBV6-3
CASSLPDRGSLGYTF
TGTGCCAGCAGTTTGCCGGACAGGGGGTCGCTTGGCTACACCTTC
>TRBD2|-|TRBJ2-7|TRBV7-6
CASSLGHLAGMYEQYF
TGTGCCAGCAGCTTAGGTCATCTAGCGGGAATGTACGAGCAGTACTTC
>TRBD2|once|TRBJ2-2|TRBV9
CASSFRRGAGGPGNTGELFF
TGTGCCAGCAGCTTCCGCCGGGGCGCGGGAGGGCCGGGTAACACCGGGGAGCTGTTTTTT
>-|-|TRBJ2-3|TRBV7-2
CASSSDYTDTQYF
TGTGCCAGCAGCTCGGACTACACAGATACGCAGTATTTT
>-|-|TRBJ2-1|TRBV3-1/TRBV3-2
CASSQNRVGEQFF
TGTGCCAGCAGCCAAAACAGGGTCGGTGAGCAGTTCTTC
>-|-|TRBJ2-7|TRBV20-1
CSATGPYEQYF
TGCAGTGCTACTGGGCCCTACGAGCAGTACTTC
>-|-|TRBJ2-2|TRBV7-3
CASSLTRANTGELFF
TGTGCCAGCAGCTTAACTCGGGCGAACACCGGGGAGCTGTTTTTT
>-|-|TRBJ2-5|TRBV29-1
CSVVSGGETQYF
TGCAGCGTAGTTTCTGGCGGAGAGACCCAGTACTTC
>-|-|TRBJ1-4|TRBV4-1
CASSQVPQGGEKLFF
TGCGCCAGCAGCCAAGTACCCCAGGGAGGGGAAAAACTGTTTTTT
>-|few|TRBJ1-6|TRBV9
CASSVASSSYNSPLHF
TGTGCCAGCAGCGTAGCCTCGAGCTCCTATAATTCACCCCTCCACTTT
>TRBD1|-|TRBJ2-6|TRBV4-3
CASSQGGTGNSGANVLTF
TGCGCCAGCAGCCAAGGTGGGACAGGCAACTCTGGGGCCAACGTCCTGACTTTC
>-|-|TRBJ1-6|TRBV10-3
CAISESTQGNSPLHF
TGTGCCATCAGTGAGTCGACCCAGGGGAATTCACCCCTCCACTTT
>TRBD2|once|TRBJ2-7|TRBV29-1
CSVEGLAGEFYEQYF
TGCAGCGTGGAAGGACTAGCGGGAGAATTTTACGAGCAGTACTTC
>TRBD1|-|TRBJ2-7|TRBV18
CASSPPGTGQYF
TGTGCCAGCTCACCACCAGGGACAGGGCAGTACTTC
>-|-|TRBJ2-3|TRBV7-2
CASSPSGGIGTDTQYF
TGTGCCAGCAGCCCGTCGGGCGGGATAGGAACAGATACGCAGTATTTT
>TRBD2|-|TRBJ2-7|TRBV10-1
CAKNTSGRLHEQYF
TGCGCCAAGAACACTAGCGGGAGACTCCACGAGCAGTACTTC
>TRBD2|-|TRBJ2-7|TRBV6-1
CASSDTGLVSYEQYF
TGTGCCAGCAGTGATACGGGACTAGTGAGCTACGAGCAGTACTTC
>-|-|TRBJ2-7|TRBV7-2
CASSYTPLGLTYEQYF
TGTGCCAGCAGCTATACGCCCCTAGGACTCACCTACGAGCAGTACTTC
>TRBD1|-|TRBJ2-3|TRBV30
CACGTGVPDTQYF
TGTGCCTGCGGGACAGGGGTCCCAGATACGCAGTATTTT
>-|-|TRBJ1-2|TRBV19
CASRPPWTEIYGYTF
TGTGCCAGCCGACCCCCTTGGACAGAAATCTATGGCTACACCTTC
>-|-|TRBJ2-3|TRBV30
CAWSRGNGLSDTQYF
TGTGCCTGGAGTCGGGGGAATGGGTTATCAGATACGCAGTATTTT
>TRBD1|-|TRBJ2-5|TRBV28
CASRVWGQGSGETQYF
TGTGCCAGCAGGGTCTGGGGACAGGGATCGGGGGAGACCCAGTACTTC
>-|-|TRBJ1-2|TRBV15
CATSRGQEPPVYTF
TGTGCCACCAGCAGAGGACAGGAACCCCCCGTCTACACCTTC
>TRBD1|-|TRBJ2-2|TRBV6-2/TRBV6-3
CASSSLTGGRTGELFF
TGTGCCAGCAGTTCCCTTACAGGGGGCAGAACCGGGGAGCTGTTTTTT
>-|-|TRBJ1-2|TRBV28
CASSLLPMGYTF
TGTGCCAGCAGTTTGCTACCTATGGGCTACACCTTC
>TRBD2|once|TRBJ2-7|TRBV7-3
CASSLGLAGAEQYF
TGTGCCAGCAGCCTGGGACTAGCGGGAGCCGAGCAGTACTTC
>-|-|TRBJ2-7|TRBV4-1
CASSQDRGKYSYEQYF
TGCGCCAGCAGCCAAGATCGCGGGAAATACTCCTACGAGCAGTACTTC
>TRBD2|-|TRBJ2-1|TRBV19
CASSSQGLAGDRSEQFF
TGTGCCAGTAGTTCCCAGGGGCTAGCGGGAGATCGGAGTGAGCAGTTCTTC
>TRBD2|-|TRBJ2-1|TRBV5-1
CASGLAGGPYNEQFF
TGCGCCAGCGGGCTAGCGGGAGGTCCCTACAATGAGCAGTTCTTC